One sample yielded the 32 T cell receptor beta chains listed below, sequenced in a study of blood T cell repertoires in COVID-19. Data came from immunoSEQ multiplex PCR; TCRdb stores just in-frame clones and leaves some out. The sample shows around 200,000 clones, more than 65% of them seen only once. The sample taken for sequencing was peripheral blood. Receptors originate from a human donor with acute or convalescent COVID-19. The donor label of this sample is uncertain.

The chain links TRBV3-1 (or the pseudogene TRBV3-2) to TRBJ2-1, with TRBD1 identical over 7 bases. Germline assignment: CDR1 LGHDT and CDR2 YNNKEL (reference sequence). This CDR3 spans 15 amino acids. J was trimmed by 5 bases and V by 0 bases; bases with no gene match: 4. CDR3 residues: CASSQDEGQHNEQFF. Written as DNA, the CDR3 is TGTGCCAGCAGCCAAGATGAGGGACAGCACAATGAGCAGTTCTTC.

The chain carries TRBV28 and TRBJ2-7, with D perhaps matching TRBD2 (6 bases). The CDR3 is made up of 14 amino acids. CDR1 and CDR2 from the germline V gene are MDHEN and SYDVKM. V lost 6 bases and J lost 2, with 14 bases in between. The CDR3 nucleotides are TGTGCCAGCAGCTCGCCGGGAGCTCCCTACGAGCAGTACTTC. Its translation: CASSSPGAPYEQYF.

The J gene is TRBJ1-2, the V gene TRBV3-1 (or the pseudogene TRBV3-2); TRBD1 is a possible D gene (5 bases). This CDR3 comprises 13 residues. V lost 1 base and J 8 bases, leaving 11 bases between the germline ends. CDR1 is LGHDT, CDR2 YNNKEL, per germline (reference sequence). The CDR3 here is CASSQGGLGGYTF. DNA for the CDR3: TGTGCCAGCAGCCAAGGGGGACTTGGGGGCTACACCTTC.

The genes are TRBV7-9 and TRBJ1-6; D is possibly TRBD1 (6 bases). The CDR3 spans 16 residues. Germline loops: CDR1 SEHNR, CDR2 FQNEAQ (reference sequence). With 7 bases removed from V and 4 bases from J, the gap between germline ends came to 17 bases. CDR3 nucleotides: TGTGCCAGCACCGACTGGGGGGGCGCTTATAATTCACCCCTCCACTTT. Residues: CASTDWGGAYNSPLHF.

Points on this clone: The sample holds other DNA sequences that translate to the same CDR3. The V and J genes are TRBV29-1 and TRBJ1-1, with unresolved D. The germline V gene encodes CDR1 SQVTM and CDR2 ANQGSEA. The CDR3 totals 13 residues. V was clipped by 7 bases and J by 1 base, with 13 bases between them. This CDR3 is CSARQDPNTEAFF. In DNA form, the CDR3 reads TGCAGCGCGCGACAAGACCCGAACACTGAAGCTTTCTTT.

The DNA of the CDR3 is TGTGCCAGCAGAGCCGGACCAGCGGGGGGCGAGGCCTATGGCTACACCTTC. Protein sequence: CASRAGPAGGEAYGYTF. The genes are TRBV27 and TRBJ1-2, with D tentatively TRBD1 (6 bases). In germline, CDR1 is MNHEY, CDR2 SMNVEV (reference sequence). Between the trimmed V and J ends, which lost 6 bases and 4 bases, there was a span of 24 bases. The CDR3 spans 17 residues.

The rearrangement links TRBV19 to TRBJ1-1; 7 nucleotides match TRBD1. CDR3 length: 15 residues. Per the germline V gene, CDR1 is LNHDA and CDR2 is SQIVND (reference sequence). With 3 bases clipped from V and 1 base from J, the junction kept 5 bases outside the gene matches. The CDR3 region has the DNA TGTGCCAGTAGTATCCTAGGGACAGCGAACACTGAAGCTTTCTTT. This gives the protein CASSILGTANTEAFF.

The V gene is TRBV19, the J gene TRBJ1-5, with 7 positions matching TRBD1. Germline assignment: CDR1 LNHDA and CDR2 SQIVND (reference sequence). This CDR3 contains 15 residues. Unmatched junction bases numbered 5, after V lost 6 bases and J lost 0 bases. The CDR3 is CASRKGQNSNQPQHF. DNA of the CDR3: TGTGCCAGTAGAAAGGGACAGAATAGCAATCAGCCCCAGCATTTT.

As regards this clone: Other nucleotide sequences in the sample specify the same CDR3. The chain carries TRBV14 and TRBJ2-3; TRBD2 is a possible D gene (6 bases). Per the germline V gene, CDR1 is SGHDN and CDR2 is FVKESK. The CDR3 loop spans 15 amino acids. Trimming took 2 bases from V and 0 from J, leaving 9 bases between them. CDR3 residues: CASSQQLASTDTQYF. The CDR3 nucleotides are TGTGCCAGCAGCCAACAACTAGCAAGCACAGATACGCAGTATTTT.

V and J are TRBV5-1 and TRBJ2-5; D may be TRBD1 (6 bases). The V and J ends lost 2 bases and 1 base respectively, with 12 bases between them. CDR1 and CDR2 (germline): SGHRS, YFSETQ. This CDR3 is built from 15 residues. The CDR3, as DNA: TGCGCCAGCAGCTTTTCCTCAGGGGCCCAAGAGACCCAGTACTTC. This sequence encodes CASSFSSGAQETQYF.

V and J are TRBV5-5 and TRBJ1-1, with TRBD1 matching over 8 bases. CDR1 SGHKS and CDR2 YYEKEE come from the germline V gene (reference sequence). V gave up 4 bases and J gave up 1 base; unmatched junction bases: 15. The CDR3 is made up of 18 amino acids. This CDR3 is CASSAAGGRALKNTEAFF. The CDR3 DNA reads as TGTGCCAGCAGCGCCGCAGGGGGCAGGGCCTTGAAGAACACTGAAGCTTTCTTT.

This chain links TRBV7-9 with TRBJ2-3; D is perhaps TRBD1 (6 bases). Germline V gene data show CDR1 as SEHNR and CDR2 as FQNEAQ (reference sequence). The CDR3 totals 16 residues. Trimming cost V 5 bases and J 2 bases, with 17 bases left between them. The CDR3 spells CASSPTGKVTTDTQYF. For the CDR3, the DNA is TGTGCCAGCAGCCCCACAGGGAAGGTTACCACAGATACGCAGTATTTT. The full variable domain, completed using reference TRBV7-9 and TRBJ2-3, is DTGVSQNPRHKITKRGQNVTFRCDPISEHNRLYWYRQTLGQGPEFLTYFQNEAQLEKSRLLSDRFSAERPKGSFSTLEIQRTEQGDSAMYLCASSPTGKVTTDTQYFGPGTRLTVL.

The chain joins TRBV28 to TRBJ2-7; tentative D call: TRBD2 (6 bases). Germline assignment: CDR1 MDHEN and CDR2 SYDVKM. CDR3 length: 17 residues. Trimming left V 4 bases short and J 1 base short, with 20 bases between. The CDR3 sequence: CASSSPRGSGKSYEQYF. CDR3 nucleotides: TGTGCCAGCAGTTCCCCTCGGGGTAGCGGAAAATCCTACGAGCAGTACTTC.

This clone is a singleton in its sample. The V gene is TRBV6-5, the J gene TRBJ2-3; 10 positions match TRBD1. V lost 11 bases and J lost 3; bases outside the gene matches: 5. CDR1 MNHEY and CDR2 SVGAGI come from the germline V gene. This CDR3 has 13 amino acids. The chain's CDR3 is CAGRDRGTDTQYF. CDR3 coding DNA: TGTGCCGGAAGGGACAGGGGAACAGATACGCAGTATTTT.

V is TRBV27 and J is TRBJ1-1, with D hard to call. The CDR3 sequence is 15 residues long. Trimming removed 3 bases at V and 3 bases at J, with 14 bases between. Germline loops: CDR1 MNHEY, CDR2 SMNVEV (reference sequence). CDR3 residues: CASSFGVGVDTEAFF. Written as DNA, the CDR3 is TGTGCCAGCAGTTTCGGGGTCGGTGTGGACACTGAAGCTTTCTTT.

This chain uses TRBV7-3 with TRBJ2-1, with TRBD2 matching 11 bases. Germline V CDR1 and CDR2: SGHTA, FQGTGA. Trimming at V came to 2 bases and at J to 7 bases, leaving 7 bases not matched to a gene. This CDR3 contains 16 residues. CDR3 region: CASSLALAGGLNEQFF. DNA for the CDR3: TGTGCCAGCAGCTTAGCTCTAGCGGGGGGCCTAAATGAGCAGTTCTTC.

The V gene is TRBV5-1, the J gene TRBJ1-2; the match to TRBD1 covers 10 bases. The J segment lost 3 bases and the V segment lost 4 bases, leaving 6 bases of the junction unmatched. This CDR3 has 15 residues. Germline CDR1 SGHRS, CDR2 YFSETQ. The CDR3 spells CASSTDRGLDYGYTF. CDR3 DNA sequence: TGCGCCAGCAGCACCGACAGGGGGCTGGACTATGGCTACACCTTC. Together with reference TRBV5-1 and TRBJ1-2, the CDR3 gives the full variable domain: KAGVTQTPRYLIKTRGQQVTLSCSPISGHRSVSWYQQTPGQGLQFLFEYFSETQRNKGNFPGRFSGRQFSNSRSEMNVSTLELGDSALYLCASSTDRGLDYGYTFGSGTRLTVV.

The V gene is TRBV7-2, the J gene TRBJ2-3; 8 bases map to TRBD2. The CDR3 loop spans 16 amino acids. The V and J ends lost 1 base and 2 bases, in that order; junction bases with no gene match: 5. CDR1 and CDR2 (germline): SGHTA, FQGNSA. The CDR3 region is CASSLDLRGATDTQYF. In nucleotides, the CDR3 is TGTGCCAGCAGCTTAGATTTGCGGGGGGCCACAGATACGCAGTATTTT.

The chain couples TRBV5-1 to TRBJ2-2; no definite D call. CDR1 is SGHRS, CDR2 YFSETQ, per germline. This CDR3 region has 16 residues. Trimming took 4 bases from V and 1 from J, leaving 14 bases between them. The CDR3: CASSPGDRRNTGELFF. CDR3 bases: TGCGCCAGCAGCCCCGGAGACCGGAGGAACACCGGGGAGCTGTTTTTT.

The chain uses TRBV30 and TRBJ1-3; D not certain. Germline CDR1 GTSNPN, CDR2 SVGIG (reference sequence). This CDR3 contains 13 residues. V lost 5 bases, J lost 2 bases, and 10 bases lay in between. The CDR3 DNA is TGTGCCTGGCCCGGGGAAACTGGAAACACCATATATTTT. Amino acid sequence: CAWPGETGNTIYF. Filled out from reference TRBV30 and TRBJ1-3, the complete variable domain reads SQTIHQWPATLVQPVGSPLSLECTVEGTSNPNLYWYRQAAGRGLQLLFYSVGIGQISSEVPQNLSASRPQDRQFILSSKKLLLSDSGFYLCAWPGETGNTIYFGEGSWLTVV.

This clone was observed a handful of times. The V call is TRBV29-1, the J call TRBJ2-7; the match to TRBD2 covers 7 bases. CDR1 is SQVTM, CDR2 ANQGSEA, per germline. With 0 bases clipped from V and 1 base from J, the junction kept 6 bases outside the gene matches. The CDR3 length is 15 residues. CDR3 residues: CSVEDLAEGSYEQYF. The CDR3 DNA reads TGCAGCGTTGAAGACCTAGCGGAGGGATCCTACGAGCAGTACTTC.

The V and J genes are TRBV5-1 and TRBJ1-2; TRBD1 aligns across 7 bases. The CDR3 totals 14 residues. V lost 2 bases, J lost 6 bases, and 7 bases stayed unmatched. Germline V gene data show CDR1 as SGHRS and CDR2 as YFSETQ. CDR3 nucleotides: TGCGCCAGCAGCTTCACGACAGGGTCGGATGGCTACACCTTC. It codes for CASSFTTGSDGYTF.

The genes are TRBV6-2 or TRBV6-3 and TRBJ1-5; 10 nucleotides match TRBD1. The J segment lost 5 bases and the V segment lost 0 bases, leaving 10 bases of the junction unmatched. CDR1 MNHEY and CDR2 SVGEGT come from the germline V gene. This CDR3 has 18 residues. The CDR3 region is CASSYSSGRTGGDQPQHF. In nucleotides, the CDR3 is TGTGCCAGCAGTTACTCGAGCGGTAGGACAGGGGGTGATCAGCCCCAGCATTTT.

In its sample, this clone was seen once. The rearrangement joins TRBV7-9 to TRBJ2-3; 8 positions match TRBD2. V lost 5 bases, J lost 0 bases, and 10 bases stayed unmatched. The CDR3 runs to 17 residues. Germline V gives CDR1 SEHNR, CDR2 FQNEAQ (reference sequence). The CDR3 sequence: CASSRRGTRASTDTQYF. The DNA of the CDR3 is TGTGCCAGCAGCAGAAGGGGGACTAGGGCTAGCACAGATACGCAGTATTTT.

The CDR3 is CATRPGAGGTYTTYEQYF. CDR3 DNA: TGTGCCACCCGACCTGGCGCAGGGGGCACGTATACAACCTACGAGCAGTACTTC. V gene TRBV19 combines with J gene TRBJ2-7, with 8 bases fitting TRBD1. This CDR3 region has 18 residues. V was pared by 10 bases and J by 2 bases, with 22 bases of the junction left unmatched. Germline values: CDR1 LNHDA, CDR2 SQIVND (reference sequence).

The CDR3 reads CASNPTGANYGYTF. For the CDR3, the DNA is TGTGCCAGTAATCCGACAGGAGCTAACTATGGCTACACCTTC. The chain combines TRBV19 with TRBJ1-2; the D gene is possibly TRBD1 (6 bases). The CDR3 contains 14 residues. CDR1 is LNHDA, CDR2 SQIVND, per germline (reference sequence). V was clipped by 7 bases and J by 0 bases, with 12 bases between them.

The DNA for the CDR3 is TGTGCCAGCAGCTCCCCCAGCCAAACGAGCGCCTACGAGCAGTACTTC. It is translated as CASSSPSQTSAYEQYF. The chain uses TRBV27 and TRBJ2-7; D gene uncertain. The germline V gene encodes CDR1 MNHEY and CDR2 SMNVEV (reference sequence). V was trimmed by 6 bases and J by 2 bases, leaving 20 bases between them. CDR3 length: 16 residues.

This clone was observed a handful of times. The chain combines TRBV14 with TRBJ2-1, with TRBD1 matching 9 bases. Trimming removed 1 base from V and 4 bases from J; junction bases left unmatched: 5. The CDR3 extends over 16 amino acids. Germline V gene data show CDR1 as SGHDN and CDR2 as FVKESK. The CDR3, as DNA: TGTGCCAGCAGCCAAGTTAGGGGACAGGGATACAATGAGCAGTTCTTC. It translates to CASSQVRGQGYNEQFF.

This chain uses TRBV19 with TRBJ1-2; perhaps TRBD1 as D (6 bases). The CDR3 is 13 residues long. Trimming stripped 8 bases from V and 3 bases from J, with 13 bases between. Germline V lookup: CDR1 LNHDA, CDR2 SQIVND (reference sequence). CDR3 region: CASSGVQDYGYTF. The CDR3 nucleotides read TGTGCCAGTTCAGGGGTTCAGGACTATGGCTACACCTTC.

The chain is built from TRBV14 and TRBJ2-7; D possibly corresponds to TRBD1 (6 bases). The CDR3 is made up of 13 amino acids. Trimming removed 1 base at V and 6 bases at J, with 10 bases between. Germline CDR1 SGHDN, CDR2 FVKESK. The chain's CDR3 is CASSQVGRGEQYF. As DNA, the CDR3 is TGTGCCAGCAGCCAAGTAGGCAGGGGCGAGCAGTACTTC.

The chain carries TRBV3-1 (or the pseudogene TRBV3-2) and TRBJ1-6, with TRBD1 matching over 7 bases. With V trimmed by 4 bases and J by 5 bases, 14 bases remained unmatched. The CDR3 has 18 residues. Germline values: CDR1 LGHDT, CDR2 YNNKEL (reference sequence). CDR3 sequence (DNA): TGTGCCAGCAGCCCTTGGGACAGCTACCAGGCAGATAATTCACCCCTCCACTTT. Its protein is CASSPWDSYQADNSPLHF.

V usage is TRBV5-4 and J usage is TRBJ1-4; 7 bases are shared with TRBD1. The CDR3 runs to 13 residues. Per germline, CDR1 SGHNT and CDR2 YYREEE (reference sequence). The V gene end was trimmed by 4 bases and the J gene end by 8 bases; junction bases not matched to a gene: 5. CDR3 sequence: CASSIQGTEKLFF. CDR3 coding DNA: TGTGCCAGCAGCATACAGGGGACCGAAAAACTGTTTTTT.